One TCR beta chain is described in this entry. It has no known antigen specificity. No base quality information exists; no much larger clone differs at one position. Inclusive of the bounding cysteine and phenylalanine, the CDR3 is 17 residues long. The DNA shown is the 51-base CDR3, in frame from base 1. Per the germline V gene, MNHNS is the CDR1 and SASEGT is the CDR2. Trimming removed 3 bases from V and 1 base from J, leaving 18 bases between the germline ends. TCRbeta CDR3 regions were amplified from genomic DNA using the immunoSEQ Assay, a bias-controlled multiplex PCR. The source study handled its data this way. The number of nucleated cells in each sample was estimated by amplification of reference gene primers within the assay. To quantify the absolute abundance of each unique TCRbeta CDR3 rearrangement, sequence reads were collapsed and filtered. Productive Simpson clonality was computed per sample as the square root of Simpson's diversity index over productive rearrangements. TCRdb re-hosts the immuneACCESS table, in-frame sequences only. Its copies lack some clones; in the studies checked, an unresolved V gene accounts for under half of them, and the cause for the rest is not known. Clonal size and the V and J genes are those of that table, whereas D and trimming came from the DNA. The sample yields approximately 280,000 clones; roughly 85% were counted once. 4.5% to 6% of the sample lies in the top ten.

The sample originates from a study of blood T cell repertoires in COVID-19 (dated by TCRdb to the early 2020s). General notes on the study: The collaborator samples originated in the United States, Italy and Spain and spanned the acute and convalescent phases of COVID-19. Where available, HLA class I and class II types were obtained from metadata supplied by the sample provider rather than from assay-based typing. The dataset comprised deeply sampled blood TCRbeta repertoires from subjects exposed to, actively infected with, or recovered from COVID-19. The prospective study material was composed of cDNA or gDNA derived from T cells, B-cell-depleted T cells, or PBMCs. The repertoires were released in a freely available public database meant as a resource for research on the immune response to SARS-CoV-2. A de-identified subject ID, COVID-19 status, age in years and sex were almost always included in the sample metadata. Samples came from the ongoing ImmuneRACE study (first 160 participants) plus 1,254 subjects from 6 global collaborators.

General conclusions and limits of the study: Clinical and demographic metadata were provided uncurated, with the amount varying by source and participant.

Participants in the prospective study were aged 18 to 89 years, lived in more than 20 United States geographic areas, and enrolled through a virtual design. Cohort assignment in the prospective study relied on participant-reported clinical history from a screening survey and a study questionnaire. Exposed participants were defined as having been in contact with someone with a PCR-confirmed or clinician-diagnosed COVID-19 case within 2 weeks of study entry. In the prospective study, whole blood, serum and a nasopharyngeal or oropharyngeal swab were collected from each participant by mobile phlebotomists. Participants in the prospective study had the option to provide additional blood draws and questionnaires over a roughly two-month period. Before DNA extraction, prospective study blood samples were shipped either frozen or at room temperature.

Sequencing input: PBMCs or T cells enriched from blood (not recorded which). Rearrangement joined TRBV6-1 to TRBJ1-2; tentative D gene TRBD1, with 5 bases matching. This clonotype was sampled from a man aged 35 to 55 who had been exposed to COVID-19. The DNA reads TGTGCCAGCAGTGATCAAAACAGAGGCAGGGATAACTATGGCTACACCTTC. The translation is CASSDQNRGRDNYGYTF.